The 27 T cell receptor beta chains presented below share a single source sample, sequenced in a study of shared clonotypes between healthy human individuals. Some clones are missing from TCRdb's copy, which holds only in-frame ones; the method was immunoSEQ multiplex PCR. The sample contains some 2,100,000 clones, almost 96% of which appear only once. The source material was naive CD4+ T cells sorted from blood. Subset given: CD45RA+ positively selected. The receptors originated from a man aged 18 to 29 in good health.

V is TRBV18 and J is TRBJ1-1; TRBD1 matches at 7 bases. CDR3 length: 14 amino acids. Germline V gives CDR1 KGHSH, CDR2 LQKENI. The J segment lost 6 bases and the V segment lost 4 bases, leaving 8 bases of the junction unmatched. The CDR3 loop reads CASSRDRVWAEAFF. In DNA form, the CDR3 reads TGTGCCAGCTCACGTGACAGGGTATGGGCTGAAGCTTTCTTT. The full variable domain, with the rest looked up from reference TRBV18 and TRBJ1-1, is NAGVMQNPRHLVRRRGQEARLRCSPMKGHSHVYWYRQLPEEGLKFMVYLQKENIIDESGMPKERFSAEFPKEGPSILRIQQVVRGDSAAYFCASSRDRVWAEAFFGQGTRLTVV.

J is TRBJ1-2 and V is TRBV12-5; D remains ambiguous. V lost 3 bases and J lost 0, with 20 bases in between. Germline V gene data show CDR1 as LGHNT and CDR2 as FRNRAP. The CDR3 extends over 18 amino acids. CDR3: CASGFSPEWGTPNYGYTF. CDR3 in DNA: TGTGCTAGTGGTTTTTCGCCCGAGTGGGGAACCCCTAACTATGGCTACACCTTC.

The CDR3 nucleotides are TGTGCCAGCTCACCAAAGAGGGGTTTAAATCAGCCCCAGCATTTT. It codes for CASSPKRGLNQPQHF. V usage is TRBV18 and J usage is TRBJ1-5; D is possibly TRBD1 (5 bases). With 2 bases removed from V and 4 bases from J, the gap between germline ends came to 12 bases. Germline CDR1 and CDR2: KGHSH and LQKENI. The CDR3 runs to 15 residues.

This clone has just one count. The gene calls are TRBV6-5 and TRBJ2-1; D is perhaps TRBD1 (6 bases). Trimming left V 4 bases short and J 5 bases short, with 18 bases between. CDR1 is MNHEY and CDR2 is SVGAGI in the germline V gene. The CDR3 spans 16 residues. CDR3 sequence (DNA): TGTGCCAGCAGTTCTACAGGGAACATCCAAAACAATGAGCAGTTCTTC. Translation gives CASSSTGNIQNNEQFF.

The chain is built from TRBV14 and TRBJ1-2; D might be TRBD1 (6 bases). The V gene's germline CDR1 is SGHDN and CDR2 FVKESK. The CDR3 is 13 residues long. Trimming shortened V by 5 bases and J by 2 bases, and 9 bases separated the two germline ends. The CDR3 nucleotides are TGTGCCAGCAGCGCAGGACAGAACTATGGCTACACCTTC. Translated, it gives CASSAGQNYGYTF.

This chain uses TRBV9 with TRBJ2-1, with D hard to call. CDR3 length: 15 amino acids. V lost 4 bases and J 0 bases, leaving 11 bases between the germline ends. CDR1 is SGDLS and CDR2 is YYNGEE in the germline V gene. The CDR3 region is CASSPVGSSYNEQFF. CDR3 nucleotides: TGTGCCAGCAGCCCCGTCGGCAGCTCCTACAATGAGCAGTTCTTC. Based on the CDR3 plus reference TRBV9 and TRBJ2-1, the full variable domain is DSGVTQTPKHLITATGQRVTLRCSPRSGDLSVYWYQQSLDQGLQFLIQYYNGEERAKGNILERFSAQQFPDLHSELNLSSLELGDSALYFCASSPVGSSYNEQFFGPGTRLTVL.

The V call is TRBV30, the J call TRBJ2-3, with 8 nucleotides matching TRBD2. The CDR3 has 16 residues. The V gene's germline CDR1 is GTSNPN and CDR2 SVGIG (reference sequence). V trimming: 7 bases; J trimming: 1 base; junction bases outside the gene matches: 13. The CDR3 protein is CAFSILAGTGTDTQYF. The DNA of the CDR3 is TGTGCCTTCTCGATATTAGCGGGAACGGGCACAGATACGCAGTATTTT.

The chain recombines TRBV29-1 with TRBJ1-3; D remains unclear. Trimming stripped 2 bases from V and 0 bases from J, with 8 bases between. Per germline, CDR1 SQVTM and CDR2 ANQGSEA. The CDR3 has 14 amino acids. The CDR3 nucleotides read TGCAGCGTTGAACTGGCCTCCTCTGGAAACACCATATATTTT. Protein sequence: CSVELASSGNTIYF.

This sequence joins TRBV18 and TRBJ2-7, with D possibly matching TRBD2 (5 bases). Trimming took 0 bases from V and 2 from J, leaving 11 bases between them. CDR3 length equals 15 residues. CDR1 is KGHSH, CDR2 LQKENI, per germline. CDR3 DNA sequence: TGTGCCAGCTCACCACCAATGACGGAGGCCTACGAGCAGTACTTC. Amino acid sequence: CASSPPMTEAYEQYF.

Comments on this clone: Within the sample, other DNA sequences also encode this same CDR3. This chain connects TRBV4-1 to TRBJ2-5; 9 bases agree with TRBD1. V shed 1 base, J shed 4 bases, and the junction held 1 base outside the gene matches. Germline CDR1 reads MGHRA; CDR2 reads YSYEKL. This CDR3 region has 14 residues. Here the CDR3 reads CASSQGQGGETQYF. The DNA of the CDR3 is TGCGCCAGCAGCCAAGGACAGGGGGGAGAGACCCAGTACTTC.

The chain is built from TRBV7-2 and TRBJ1-4; D perhaps matches TRBD1 (5 bases). The germline V gene has CDR1 SGHTA and CDR2 FQGNSA. The CDR3 has 15 residues. V gave up 5 bases and J gave up 0 bases, with 10 bases separating them. This CDR3 reads CASSRDGATNEKLFF. Here the CDR3 DNA reads TGTGCCAGCAGCCGGGACGGTGCAACTAATGAAAAACTGTTTTTT.

The chain links TRBV11-2 to TRBJ1-3, with a weak D call TRBD1 (5 bases). CDR3 length equals 14 residues. V was trimmed by 1 base and J by 4 bases, leaving 8 bases between them. Germline V gives CDR1 SGHAT, CDR2 FQNNGV. The CDR3 DNA follows: TGTGCCAGCAGCTTAGTCGGGGGAGGAAACACCATATATTTT. It codes for CASSLVGGGNTIYF.

The chain employs TRBV30 and TRBJ1-2; 8 bases align to TRBD1. CDR1 is GTSNPN, CDR2 SVGIG, per germline (reference sequence). This CDR3 spans 13 amino acids. With 5 bases clipped from V and 8 bases from J, the junction kept 10 bases outside the gene matches. This chain's CDR3 is CAWVPGGAQGYTF. In DNA, the CDR3 is TGTGCCTGGGTTCCAGGGGGCGCGCAGGGCTACACCTTC.

Concerning this clone: This specimen includes other DNA sequences encoding the same CDR3. The V gene is TRBV9, the J gene TRBJ1-1; tentative D call: TRBD1 (5 bases). The germline gives CDR1 SGDLS, CDR2 YYNGEE. The CDR3 spans 14 residues. V was trimmed by 2 bases and J by 2 bases, leaving 10 bases between them. The CDR3 DNA reads as TGTGCCAGCAGCGTTGGACAAATTAACACTGAAGCTTTCTTT. Protein: CASSVGQINTEAFF.

This chain connects TRBV7-9 to TRBJ2-5; D not resolved. This CDR3 is built from 13 residues. V was shortened by 5 bases and J by 9 bases, with 16 bases between the two germline ends. Germline V lookup: CDR1 SEHNR, CDR2 FQNEAQ (reference sequence). The CDR3 loop reads CASSPGPGAAQYF. CDR3 DNA sequence: TGTGCCAGCAGCCCCGGACCGGGTGCGGCCCAGTACTTC.

This rearrangement joins TRBV28 to TRBJ2-3; 8 bases are shared with TRBD2. V gave up 8 bases and J gave up 4 bases; unmatched junction bases: 11. The length of the CDR3 is 15 residues. Germline loops: CDR1 MDHEN, CDR2 SYDVKM. DNA for the CDR3: TGTGCCAGCCAACCGGGAGGGGGGGGGCCAGATACGCAGTATTTT. Encoded protein: CASQPGGGGPDTQYF.

Comments on this clone: This same CDR3 is encoded by further DNA sequences in the sample. The V and J genes are TRBV2 and TRBJ2-7; D is unresolved. Germline V gives CDR1 SNHLY, CDR2 FYNNEI. The germline V and J ends were trimmed by 5 bases and 4 bases, with 9 bases remaining between them. CDR3 length equals 12 residues. The chain's CDR3 is CASSLTSYEQYF. The CDR3 DNA follows: TGTGCCAGCAGTCTGACCTCTTACGAGCAGTACTTC.

The chain joins TRBV15 to TRBJ2-5; possibly TRBD1 or TRBD2 for D (6 bases each). The CDR3 runs to 15 residues. V was cut by 3 bases and J by 1 base, with 12 bases left in between. Germline V gives CDR1 LNHNV, CDR2 YYDKDF (reference sequence). CDR3 bases: TGTGCCACCAGCAGGGGGGGCGGGGTCCAAGAGACCCAGTACTTC. It specifies CATSRGGGVQETQYF.

In nucleotides, the CDR3 is TGTGCCAGCTCCCCGGGACTAGCGGGACTGTATACGCAGTATTTT. The encoded protein is CASSPGLAGLYTQYF. This chain connects TRBV18 to TRBJ2-3; 13 bases align to TRBD2. Germline V gene lookup returns CDR1 KGHSH and CDR2 LQKENI. CDR3 length: 15 amino acids. With 6 bases clipped from V and 7 bases from J, the junction kept 7 bases outside the gene matches.

The V gene is TRBV12-5, the J gene TRBJ2-7; 9 bases agree with TRBD2. CDR1 is LGHNT, CDR2 FRNRAP, per germline. V was clipped by 6 bases and J by 0 bases; unmatched bases: 12. This CDR3 has 17 amino acids. The CDR3 spells CASGSGTSPTFSYEQYF. The CDR3 DNA follows: TGTGCTAGTGGCTCCGGGACTAGCCCAACCTTCTCCTACGAGCAGTACTTC.

The chain carries TRBV6-1 and TRBJ2-7; D tentatively reads TRBD1 or TRBD2 (5 bases each). The V end was cut by 0 bases, the J end by 5 bases, with 11 bases between. The germline CDR1 and CDR2 sequences are MNHNS and SASEGT. The CDR3 has 14 amino acids. CDR3 in amino acids: CASSEALVGDEQYF. As DNA, the CDR3 is TGTGCCAGCAGTGAAGCGCTGGTGGGGGACGAGCAGTACTTC.

V gene TRBV15 combines with J gene TRBJ2-2; D is possibly TRBD2 (6 bases). Germline values: CDR1 LNHNV, CDR2 YYDKDF (reference sequence). The CDR3 consists of 14 residues. Trimming pared 10 bases from V and 2 bases from J, leaving 14 bases between. Here the CDR3 reads CAIGGAYNTGELFF. CDR3 DNA sequence: TGTGCCATTGGAGGGGCATACAACACCGGGGAGCTGTTTTTT.

The rearrangement links TRBV11-2 to TRBJ2-2; 14 bases match TRBD2. The ends lost 4 bases at V and 3 bases at J; junction bases unmatched: 7. Germline values: CDR1 SGHAT, CDR2 FQNNGV. This CDR3 spans 18 amino acids. The CDR3 is CASSWGLAGVRDTGELFF. The CDR3 DNA is TGTGCCAGCAGCTGGGGACTAGCGGGAGTTAGGGACACCGGGGAGCTGTTTTTT.

The chain links TRBV5-3 to TRBJ1-5; D call uncertain. TRBV5-3 is reported as an ORF; its role is uncertain. The CDR3 sequence is 16 residues long. The V end was cut by 6 bases, the J end by 0 bases, with 16 bases between. The CDR3 nucleotides read TGTGCCAGAAAAATTTGGCGGAGCTATAGCAATCAGCCCCAGCATTTT. Encoded protein: CARKIWRSYSNQPQHF.

V gene TRBV7-9 combines with J gene TRBJ1-4; 9 nucleotides align to TRBD1. Trimming removed 1 base from V and 6 bases from J; junction bases left unmatched: 3. CDR3 length: 15 residues. Germline CDR1 and CDR2: SEHNR and FQNEAQ (reference sequence). The CDR3 is CASSLGRTGDEKLFF. The CDR3 coding sequence is TGTGCCAGCAGCTTAGGGAGGACAGGGGATGAAAAACTGTTTTTT.

This clone was found once. The rearrangement joins TRBV7-2 to TRBJ2-3; TRBD1 aligns across 9 bases. V trimming: 5 bases; J trimming: 5 bases; junction bases outside the gene matches: 8. The CDR3 length is 15 residues. Germline-derived CDR1 and CDR2 are SGHTA and FQGNSA. CDR3 sequence reads: CASSTRTGAGDTQYF. The CDR3 nucleotides are TGTGCCAGCAGCACCCGGACAGGGGCAGGAGATACGCAGTATTTT. The full variable domain, in which reference TRBV7-2 and TRBJ2-3 provide the parts outside the CDR3, is GAGVSQSPSNKVTEKGKDVELRCDPISGHTALYWYRQSLGQGLEFLIYFQGNSAPDKSGLPSDRFSAERTGGSVSTLTIQRTQQEDSAVYLCASSTRTGAGDTQYFGPGTRLTVL.

The chain recombines TRBV27 with TRBJ2-1, with TRBD2 matching over 15 bases. The trim removed 5 bases at V and 1 base at J, leaving 9 bases unmatched. The V gene's germline CDR1 is MNHEY and CDR2 SMNVEV (reference sequence). CDR3 size: 19 residues. CDR3 loop: CASSLRTSGRVRSYNEQFF. CDR3 bases: TGTGCCAGCAGTCTCAGGACTAGCGGGAGGGTACGGTCCTACAATGAGCAGTTCTTC.